This TCR beta chain was identified during a study of T cell changes during pregnancy in multiple sclerosis. V gave up 4 bases and J gave up 0 bases, with 11 bases separating them. Germline V gene data show CDR1 as SGHRS and CDR2 as YFSETQ. CDR3 length equals 14 residues. Assay used: immunoSEQ multiplex PCR; TCRdb lists only in-frame clones, some missing. The sample contains tens of thousands of clones, 85% to 90% of which appear only once. The TCR comes from a female donor with multiple sclerosis, enrolled in a pregnancy study. This specimen consisted of CD4+ T cells from peripheral blood mononuclear cells, obtained in the first trimester of pregnancy. The rearrangement links TRBV5-1 to TRBJ2-7; a possible D gene is TRBD2 (6 bases). The CDR3 DNA reads TGCGCCAGCAGCCCTGTCGGGAGCTCCTACGAGCAGTACTTC. Translated: CASSPVGSSYEQYF.